The 30 T cell receptor beta chains listed next were all sequenced from one sample in a study of T-cell memory formation after mild COVID-19. A single record per CDR3 protein comes from TCRdb applying MiXCR to the 5' RACE reads. This repertoire shows about 210,000 distinct CDR3 sequences, roughly a tenth found once; its top ten account for 2.5% to 3.5%. The source material was PBMCs or a T cell subset sorted from them (not recorded which). These receptors were collected from a man aged 18 to 35 who had mild COVID-19 (a few samples of this study predate the infection). Cell type and time point are not known.

This chain links TRBV7-2 with TRBJ2-5; 8 bases fit TRBD2. The CDR3 sequence is 16 residues long. The trim removed 4 bases at V and 5 bases at J, leaving 12 bases unmatched. Per the germline V gene, CDR1 is SGHTA and CDR2 is FQGNSA. For the CDR3, the DNA is TGTGCCAGCAGCTCCCCCCTCGGAGCGGGGGCGGAGACCCAGTACTTC. It codes for CASSSPLGAGAETQYF.

The rearrangement uses TRBV7-9 and TRBJ1-1, with no clear D. V was clipped by 4 bases and J by 1 base, with 4 bases between them. Germline V lookup: CDR1 SEHNR, CDR2 FQNEAQ (reference sequence). This CDR3 is built from 12 residues. CDR3 nucleotide sequence: TGTGCCAGCAGCTCGAAGAACACTGAAGCTTTCTTT. Translation: CASSSKNTEAFF.

The chain couples TRBV20-1 to TRBJ2-1; 8 positions match TRBD2. The CDR3 has 12 residues. Germline V lookup: CDR1 DFQATT, CDR2 SNEGSKA (reference sequence). The CDR3 is CSLTSVYNEQFF. The CDR3 nucleotides read TGCAGCCTGACTAGCGTTTACAATGAGCAGTTCTTC.

There are many counts of this clonotype. The chain carries TRBV20-1 and TRBJ2-5, with TRBD2 matching over 10 bases. There are 19 residues in the CDR3. Trimming removed 3 bases from V and 0 bases from J; junction bases left unmatched: 16. Looked up from germline, CDR1 is DFQATT and CDR2 is SNEGSKA (reference sequence). CDR3 sequence: CSASGQRGGKWENQETQYF. The CDR3 nucleotides read TGCAGTGCTAGCGGCCAGCGGGGGGGCAAATGGGAAAACCAAGAGACCCAGTACTTC.

V gene TRBV7-3 combines with J gene TRBJ1-2; the match to TRBD1 covers 12 bases. Unmatched junction bases numbered 13, after V lost 4 bases and J lost 4 bases. The CDR3 covers 18 residues. Germline lookup yields CDR1 SGHTA and CDR2 FQGTGA. CDR3 sequence (DNA): TGTGCCAGCAGCTCGACCGGGACAGGGGGCGCCTACGGCTATGGCTACACCTTC. This translates into CASSSTGTGGAYGYGYTF.

V usage is TRBV7-2 and J usage is TRBJ2-5, with 12 bases identical to TRBD1. CDR3 size: 15 residues. V gave up 5 bases and J gave up 7 bases; unmatched junction bases: 8. Looked up from germline, CDR1 is SGHTA and CDR2 is FQGNSA. The CDR3 loop is CASSPHGTGGLTQYF. CDR3 bases: TGTGCCAGCAGCCCCCACGGGACAGGGGGCCTGACCCAGTACTTC. The full variable domain, rest sourced from reference TRBV7-2 and TRBJ2-5, is GAGVSQSPSNKVTEKGKDVELRCDPISGHTALYWYRQSLGQGLEFLIYFQGNSAPDKSGLPSDRFSAERTGGSVSTLTIQRTQQEDSAVYLCASSPHGTGGLTQYFGPGTRLLVL.

V and J are TRBV18 and TRBJ2-7, with D perhaps assigned TRBD1 or TRBD2 (5 bases each). Per germline, CDR1 KGHSH and CDR2 LQKENI. Trimming stripped 3 bases from V and 6 bases from J, with 15 bases between. This CDR3 is 14 amino acids long. CDR3 nucleotide sequence: TGTGCCAGCTCACCCTCAGGGATTCGGGGCGAGCAGTACGTC. Its protein product is CASSPSGIRGEQYV.

The rearrangement joins TRBV5-1 to TRBJ2-4; D is tentatively TRBD1 or TRBD2 (5 bases each). The CDR3 is 15 amino acids. V lost 6 bases and J lost 0, with 13 bases in between. Germline assignment: CDR1 SGHRS and CDR2 YFSETQ. The CDR3 region has the DNA TGCGCCAGCATGTTGGGACCCACAGCCAAAAACATTCAGTACTTC. Translated: CASMLGPTAKNIQYF. Complete variable domain (other parts from reference TRBV5-1 and TRBJ2-4): KAGVTQTPRYLIKTRGQQVTLSCSPISGHRSVSWYQQTPGQGLQFLFEYFSETQRNKGNFPGRFSGRQFSNSRSEMNVSTLELGDSALYLCASMLGPTAKNIQYFGAGTRLSVL.

This chain uses TRBV28 with TRBJ2-7, with a possible D match to TRBD2 (6 bases). CDR3 length: 12 residues. V dropped 7 bases and J dropped 1 base, with 8 bases sitting between them. Germline CDR1 reads MDHEN; CDR2 reads SYDVKM. CDR3 bases: TGTGCCAGCAAAGGAGGGTCCTACGAGCAGTACGTC. Its protein is CASKGGSYEQYV.

This clonotype was seen a few times. The genes are TRBV20-1 and TRBJ2-1, with 7 bases that match TRBD1. V gave up 3 bases and J gave up 10 bases; unmatched junction bases: 3. Germline CDR1 reads DFQATT; CDR2 reads SNEGSKA (reference sequence). The CDR3 has 11 amino acids. The CDR3 loop is CSASWGQEQFF. CDR3 coding DNA: TGCAGTGCTAGTTGGGGACAGGAGCAGTTCTTC.

V and J are TRBV4-3 and TRBJ2-5, with D maybe TRBD1 (6 bases). The germline V gene encodes CDR1 LGHNA and CDR2 YSLEER. Trimming stripped 0 bases from V and 4 bases from J, with 9 bases between. The CDR3 length is 14 residues. The CDR3 DNA follows: TGCGCCAGCAGCCAAGAAGCCAGGGGAGAGACCCAGTACTTC. Protein: CASSQEARGETQYF.

This clonotype has more than one count but fewer than ten. The chain links TRBV7-8 to TRBJ2-3; 9 bases fit TRBD1. The ends lost 2 bases at V and 3 bases at J; junction bases unmatched: 6. The length of the CDR3 is 16 residues. Germline V gene lookup returns CDR1 SGHVS and CDR2 FQNEAQ. The CDR3 is CASSLWRTGVTDTQYF. The CDR3, as DNA: TGTGCCAGCAGCTTATGGAGGACAGGGGTTACAGATACGCAGTATTTT.

This clonotype was picked up a small number of times. V gene TRBV6-2 or TRBV6-3 combines with J gene TRBJ1-1; 8 nucleotides agree with TRBD1. J was trimmed by 9 bases and V by 7 bases; bases with no gene match: 7. CDR1 is MNHEY, CDR2 SVGEGT, per germline. This CDR3 is 12 amino acids long. The CDR3 nucleotides read TGTGCCAGCACTGGACAGGGAATACAAGCTTTCTTT. Encoded protein: CASTGQGIQAFF.

V is TRBV6-1 and J is TRBJ2-5, with D perhaps matching TRBD1 or TRBD2 (6 bases each). Deletions cut 7 bases from V and 5 bases from J, with 11 bases between. Germline lookup yields CDR1 MNHNS and CDR2 SASEGT. CDR3 length equals 12 residues. The CDR3 sequence: CASKQGGETQYF. The CDR3 nucleotides read TGTGCCAGCAAGCAAGGGGGGGAGACCCAGTACTTC.

The sample holds a few counts of this clonotype. The genes are TRBV24-1 and TRBJ2-2; no reliable D call. Trimming removed 4 bases at V and 4 bases at J, with 3 bases between. This CDR3 contains 12 residues. Per germline, CDR1 KGHDR and CDR2 SFDVKD. As DNA, the CDR3 is TGTGCCACCAGTGAGTCCACCGGGGAGCTGTTTTTT. This encodes CATSESTGELFF.

The V call is TRBV6-5, the J call TRBJ1-2; 9 nucleotides match TRBD1. The V gene end was trimmed by 6 bases and the J gene end by 2 bases; junction bases not matched to a gene: 1. Germline V gene data show CDR1 as MNHEY and CDR2 as SVGAGI. This CDR3 has 13 amino acids. The CDR3 DNA reads TGTGCCAGCAGGGGACAGGGAAACTATGGCTACACCTTC. Translated, it gives CASRGQGNYGYTF.

This clonotype appeared a few times. DNA for the CDR3: TGTGCCATCAGTGAGTCGATGGGGATCACTGAAGCTTTCTTT. Its translation is CAISESMGITEAFF. The chain has TRBV10-3 and TRBJ1-1; D gene unclear. V gave up 0 bases and J gave up 4 bases, with 9 bases separating them. Germline assignment: CDR1 ENHRY and CDR2 SYGVKD. The CDR3 has 14 amino acids.

This clonotype was counted a few times. The rearrangement links TRBV5-1 to TRBJ2-5, with 12 bases fitting TRBD1. J was trimmed by 5 bases and V by 2 bases; bases with no gene match: 7. The CDR3 length is 16 residues. From germline, CDR1 is SGHRS and CDR2 YFSETQ. The CDR3 DNA is TGCGCCAGCAGCTTCCTTGGGACAGGGGGCTGGGAGACCCAGTACTTC. It is translated as CASSFLGTGGWETQYF.

A few counts support this clonotype. This chain uses TRBV10-3 with TRBJ1-4; D possibly corresponds to TRBD1 (5 bases). Germline values: CDR1 ENHRY, CDR2 SYGVKD. V was pared by 8 bases and J by 0 bases, with 10 bases between. The CDR3 length is 14 residues. The CDR3 is CAIGHTATNEKLFF. The CDR3 DNA is TGTGCCATCGGACATACCGCAACTAATGAAAAACTGTTTTTT.

This clonotype was found many times. The chain joins TRBV29-1 to TRBJ2-3; D is undetermined. The germline V gene has CDR1 SQVTM and CDR2 ANQGSEA. This CDR3 contains 13 residues. With 3 bases removed from V and 3 bases from J, the gap between germline ends came to 10 bases. For the CDR3, the DNA is TGCAGCGTTGACAGGACCCTGACAGATACGCAGTATTTT. Translation: CSVDRTLTDTQYF.

This clonotype was counted between two and nine times. One junction end disagrees with the germline gene, perhaps due to a read error. The chain couples TRBV4-1 to TRBJ2-3; D gene uncertain. The CDR3 is 12 residues long. The germline V gene encodes CDR1 MGHRA and CDR2 YSYEKL. CDR3 loop: CASSQELHLMHF. The CDR3 DNA sequence: TGCGCCAGCAGCCAAGAGCTCCACCTGATGCATTTT.

The V gene is TRBV30, the J gene TRBJ1-5; 7 bases map to TRBD1. V lost 1 base to trimming and J lost 4 bases; unmatched junction nucleotides: 13. The germline CDR1 and CDR2 sequences are GTSNPN and SVGIG (reference sequence). CDR3 length: 17 amino acids. The CDR3, as DNA: TGTGCCTGGAGTGCCGGATCACCGGGACAGCTAAATCAGCCCCAGCATTTT. It translates to CAWSAGSPGQLNQPQHF. Complete variable domain (other parts from reference TRBV30 and TRBJ1-5): SQTIHQWPATLVQPVGSPLSLECTVEGTSNPNLYWYRQAAGRGLQLLFYSVGIGQISSEVPQNLSASRPQDRQFILSSKKLLLSDSGFYLCAWSAGSPGQLNQPQHFGDGTRLSIL.

This clonotype was observed a few times. The chain employs TRBV7-8 and TRBJ2-1; D is unclear. V was trimmed by 3 bases and J by 3 bases, leaving 12 bases between them. This CDR3 is built from 15 residues. Germline loops: CDR1 SGHVS, CDR2 FQNEAQ. The DNA of the CDR3 is TGTGCCAGCAGCTTGGGTGGACGGATCTACAATGAGCAGTTCTTC. Amino acid sequence: CASSLGGRIYNEQFF. Looking up the rest from reference TRBV7-8 and TRBJ2-1 gives the full variable domain: GAGVSQSPRYKVAKRGQDVALRCDPISGHVSLFWYQQALGQGPEFLTYFQNEAQLDKSGLPSDRFFAERPEGSVSTLKIQRTQQEDSAVYLCASSLGGRIYNEQFFGPGTRLTVL.

This clonotype was picked up a small number of times. The chain carries TRBV7-2 and TRBJ2-6; D could derive from TRBD1 or TRBD2 (5 bases each). The V gene's germline CDR1 is SGHTA and CDR2 FQGNSA. V lost 2 bases, J lost 4 bases, and 15 bases lay in between. The CDR3 spans 17 residues. The DNA for the CDR3 is TGTGCCAGCAGCTTAAGGAATAAGGGGACCGGGGCCAACGTCCTGACTTTC. It codes for CASSLRNKGTGANVLTF.

This clonotype was detected a few times. The rearrangement joins TRBV6-2 or TRBV6-3 to TRBJ2-1; D unresolved. Trimming stripped 6 bases from V and 10 bases from J, with 16 bases between. The CDR3 length is 13 residues. Germline V gene sequence: CDR1 MNHEY, CDR2 SVGEGT. CDR3: CASRGWQAGEQFF. In DNA, the CDR3 is TGTGCCAGCAGGGGTTGGCAGGCCGGGGAGCAGTTCTTC.

The chain has TRBV20-1 and TRBJ2-5; 9 positions agree with TRBD2. This CDR3 has 13 amino acids. V lost 5 bases to trimming and J lost 5 bases; unmatched junction nucleotides: 6. Germline loops: CDR1 DFQATT, CDR2 SNEGSKA (reference sequence). The CDR3 reads CSAHSGGSETQYF. In nucleotides, the CDR3 is TGCAGTGCTCATAGCGGGGGTAGCGAGACCCAGTACTTC.

The V call is TRBV7-2, the J call TRBJ2-1; possibly TRBD2 for D (6 bases). This CDR3 is built from 16 residues. V was shortened by 3 bases and J by 4 bases, with 16 bases between the two germline ends. CDR1 and CDR2 (germline): SGHTA, FQGNSA. The CDR3 nucleotides are TGTGCCAGCAGCTTTGGGGGGACCCACTTTTACAATGAGCAGTTCTTC. Translation: CASSFGGTHFYNEQFF.

The CDR3 here is CASSQGTGGPYGYTF. As DNA, the CDR3 is TGCGCCAGCAGCCAGGGGACAGGGGGGCCCTATGGCTACACCTTC. The chain employs TRBV4-3 and TRBJ1-2, with 11 bases lining up with TRBD1. Germline lookup yields CDR1 LGHNA and CDR2 YSLEER. The trim removed 3 bases at V and 4 bases at J, leaving 4 bases unmatched. CDR3 length equals 15 residues.

The sample holds many counts of this clonotype. V and J are TRBV6-6 and TRBJ2-5; 15 bases agree with TRBD2. With 7 bases clipped from V and 5 bases from J, the junction kept 5 bases outside the gene matches. The CDR3 loop spans 15 amino acids. Germline V gene data show CDR1 as MNHNY and CDR2 as SVGAGI (reference sequence). The CDR3 sequence is CASIGTSGGWETQYF. CDR3 DNA sequence: TGTGCCAGCATTGGGACTAGCGGGGGGTGGGAGACCCAGTACTTC.

There are many counts of this clonotype. The genes are TRBV18 and TRBJ2-5, with 9 bases matching TRBD1. Germline lookup yields CDR1 KGHSH and CDR2 LQKENI. The length of the CDR3 is 15 residues. V lost 4 bases to trimming and J lost 3 bases; unmatched junction nucleotides: 6. CDR3: CASSRRTGEEETQYF. For the CDR3, the DNA is TGTGCCAGCTCACGTCGGACAGGGGAGGAAGAGACCCAGTACTTC. Filled out from reference TRBV18 and TRBJ2-5, the complete variable domain reads NAGVMQNPRHLVRRRGQEARLRCSPMKGHSHVYWYRQLPEEGLKFMVYLQKENIIDESGMPKERFSAEFPKEGPSILRIQQVVRGDSAAYFCASSRRTGEEETQYFGPGTRLLVL.